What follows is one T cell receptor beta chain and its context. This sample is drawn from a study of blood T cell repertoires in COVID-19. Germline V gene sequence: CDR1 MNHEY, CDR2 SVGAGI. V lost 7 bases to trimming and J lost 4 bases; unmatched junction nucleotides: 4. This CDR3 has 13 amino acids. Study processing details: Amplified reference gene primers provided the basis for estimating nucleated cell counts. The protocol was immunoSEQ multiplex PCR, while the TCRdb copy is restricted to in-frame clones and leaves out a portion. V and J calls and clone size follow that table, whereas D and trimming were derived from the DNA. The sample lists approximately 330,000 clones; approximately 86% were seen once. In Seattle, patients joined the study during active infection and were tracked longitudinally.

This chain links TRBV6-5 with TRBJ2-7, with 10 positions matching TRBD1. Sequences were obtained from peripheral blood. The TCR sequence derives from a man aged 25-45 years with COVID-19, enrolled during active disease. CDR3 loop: CASIGDRGYEQYF. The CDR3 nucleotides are TGTGCCAGCATTGGGGACAGGGGTTACGAGCAGTACTTC.